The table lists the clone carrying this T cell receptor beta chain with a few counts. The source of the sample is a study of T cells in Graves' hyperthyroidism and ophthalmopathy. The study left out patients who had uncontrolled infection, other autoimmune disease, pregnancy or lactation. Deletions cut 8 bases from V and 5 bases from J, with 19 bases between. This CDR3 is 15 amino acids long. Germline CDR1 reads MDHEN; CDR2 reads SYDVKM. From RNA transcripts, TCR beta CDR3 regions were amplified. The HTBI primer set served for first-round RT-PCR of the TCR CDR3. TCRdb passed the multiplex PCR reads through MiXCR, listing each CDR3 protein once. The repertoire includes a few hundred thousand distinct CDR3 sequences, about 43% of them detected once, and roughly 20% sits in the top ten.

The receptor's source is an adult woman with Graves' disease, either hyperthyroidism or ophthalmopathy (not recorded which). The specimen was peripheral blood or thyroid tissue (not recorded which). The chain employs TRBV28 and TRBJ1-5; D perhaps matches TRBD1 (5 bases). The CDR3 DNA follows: TGTGCCAGCTACCCACCGGGGACGACAGATCAGCCCCAGCATTTT. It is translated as CASYPPGTTDQPQHF.